These 30 T cell receptor beta chains came from one sample sequenced in a study of preoperative IRX-2 immunotherapy in early breast cancer. Noted treatment: preoperative locoregional IRX-2 cytokine immunotherapy. Generated by immunoSEQ multiplex PCR, the TCRdb table keeps only in-frame clones and is missing some. This table holds approximately 24,000 clones, 80% to 90% found once. The specimen comprised tumor tissue, sampled after IRX-2 immunotherapy. Source of these receptors: a human donor with breast cancer.

The chain links TRBV11-2 to TRBJ2-5; D is unclear. This CDR3 is built from 13 residues. The germline CDR1 and CDR2 sequences are SGHAT and FQNNGV. Trimming removed 1 base at V and 1 base at J, with 4 bases between. The CDR3 coding sequence is TGTGCCAGCAGCTTAGGGTTCCAAGAGACCCAGTACTTC. Its protein is CASSLGFQETQYF.

CDR3 residues: CASSLAAGGGYTF. In DNA form, the CDR3 reads TGTGCCAGCAGCTTAGCGGCAGGGGGTGGCTACACCTTC. This chain links TRBV11-2 with TRBJ1-2; TRBD1 agrees at 7 bases. CDR3 length equals 13 residues. Unmatched junction bases numbered 3, after V lost 1 base and J lost 7 bases. Germline loops: CDR1 SGHAT, CDR2 FQNNGV. The whole variable domain, remainder taken from reference TRBV11-2 and TRBJ1-2, is EAGVAQSPRYKIIEKRQSVAFWCNPISGHATLYWYQQILGQGPKLLIQFQNNGVVDDSQLPKDRFSAERLKGVDSTLKIQPAKLEDSAVYLCASSLAAGGGYTFGSGTRLTVV.

This clone was seen only a few times. This chain joins TRBV7-9 and TRBJ1-6; D gene ambiguous. Trimming removed 4 bases from V and 6 bases from J, with 13 bases in between. Germline V gene data show CDR1 as SEHNR and CDR2 as FQNEAQ (reference sequence). CDR3 length: 15 residues. CDR3 in amino acids: CASSSGSFSNSPLHF. The CDR3 region has the DNA TGTGCCAGCAGCTCTGGATCCTTCTCTAATTCACCCCTCCACTTT.

The chain is built from TRBV9 and TRBJ1-6; D possibly corresponds to TRBD1 (5 bases). Germline CDR1 is SGDLS and CDR2 is YYNGEE. The CDR3 covers 16 residues. V lost 3 bases and J lost 2, with 12 bases in between. CDR3 nucleotide sequence: TGTGCCAGCAGCGCAGACAGTCCCACCTATAATTCACCCCTCCACTTT. It encodes CASSADSPTYNSPLHF. Drawing the rest from reference TRBV9 and TRBJ1-6, the complete variable domain is DSGVTQTPKHLITATGQRVTLRCSPRSGDLSVYWYQQSLDQGLQFLIQYYNGEERAKGNILERFSAQQFPDLHSELNLSSLELGDSALYFCASSADSPTYNSPLHFGNGTRLTVT.

The chain employs TRBV10-3 and TRBJ2-5, with 10 positions matching TRBD1. Trimming cost V 6 bases and J 1 base; bases outside gene matches: 5. The CDR3 runs 15 residues. Looked up from germline, CDR1 is ENHRY and CDR2 is SYGVKD. CDR3 amino acids: CAIRSGQGVQETQYF. CDR3 in DNA: TGTGCCATCAGATCCGGACAGGGGGTCCAAGAGACCCAGTACTTC.

The chain employs TRBV9 and TRBJ1-2; a weak D match, TRBD1 (6 bases). Trimming removed 0 bases at V and 6 bases at J, with 12 bases between. CDR1 SGDLS and CDR2 YYNGEE come from the germline V gene. The CDR3 has 14 residues. This chain's CDR3 is CASSVEGGTHGYTF. CDR3 coding DNA: TGTGCCAGCAGCGTAGAGGGGGGTACCCATGGCTACACCTTC.

The chain combines TRBV1 with TRBJ2-5; the DNA was not used to check the table's D call, TRBD2. TRBV1 is reported as a pseudogene. The CDR3 sequence is 15 residues long. Written as DNA, the CDR3 is TGCACCAGCAACCCGGGGGGGGTCGTACGGGAGACCCAGTACTTC. Its translation: CTSNPGGVVRETQYF.

By share, this clone counts as medium-sized (0.01 to 0.1%). The chain carries TRBV27 and TRBJ2-3, with D perhaps TRBD2 (5 bases). Germline CDR1 MNHEY, CDR2 SMNVEV (reference sequence). There are 13 residues in the CDR3. V was pared by 8 bases and J by 0 bases, with 9 bases between. CDR3 nucleotide sequence: TGTGCCAGCCGGAGGACTAGCACAGATACGCAGTATTTT. Translating it yields CASRRTSTDTQYF.

This clone has more than one count but fewer than ten. J is TRBJ2-3 and V is TRBV4-1; the match to TRBD2 covers 13 bases. V gave up 6 bases and J gave up 4 bases; unmatched junction bases: 4. CDR1 and CDR2 (germline): MGHRA, YSYEKL. This CDR3 has 15 amino acids. This CDR3 reads CASSRLAGGPDTQYF. The CDR3 DNA reads TGCGCCAGCAGTCGACTAGCGGGGGGCCCAGATACGCAGTATTTT.

The V gene is TRBV27, the J gene TRBJ2-3; 8 nucleotides align to TRBD1. In germline, CDR1 is MNHEY, CDR2 SMNVEV (reference sequence). This CDR3 comprises 16 residues. Trimming took 7 bases from V and 4 from J; bases not matched to a gene: 13. The CDR3 DNA reads as TGTGCCAGCACCACCCTAAGGACAGGGAGAGCAGATACGCAGTATTTT. Protein sequence: CASTTLRTGRADTQYF.

This rearrangement joins TRBV28 to TRBJ1-1, with D uncertain. V lost 9 bases and J lost 6, with 11 bases in between. This CDR3 has 11 amino acids. Germline CDR1 and CDR2: MDHEN and SYDVKM. The CDR3 loop is CASRVRAEAFF. The CDR3 bases are TGTGCCAGTCGTGTTCGGGCTGAAGCTTTCTTT.

Concerning this clone itself: This sample includes further DNA sequences coding for the same CDR3. The V gene is TRBV6-1, the J gene TRBJ2-3, with 9 bases matching TRBD1. J lost 5 bases, V lost 6 bases, and 3 bases had no gene match. This CDR3 contains 13 residues. Germline V gene sequence: CDR1 MNHNS, CDR2 SASEGT. The CDR3 region has the DNA TGTGCCAGCAGGGACAGGGGAGGAGATACGCAGTATTTT. This translates into CASRDRGGDTQYF.

The chain combines TRBV5-4 with TRBJ1-2; no clear D gene. This CDR3 region has 14 residues. The V end was cut by 4 bases, the J end by 4 bases, with 14 bases between. Germline V lookup: CDR1 SGHNT, CDR2 YYREEE (reference sequence). CDR3 nucleotide sequence: TGTGCCAGCAGCGCGGACGGACGTCCCTATGGCTACACCTTC. Translation gives CASSADGRPYGYTF.

The rearrangement uses TRBV4-2 and TRBJ2-1; D uncertain. CDR3 length: 14 amino acids. The germline V gene has CDR1 LGHNA and CDR2 YNFKEQ. Between the trimmed V and J ends, which lost 0 bases and 3 bases, there was a span of 6 bases. The CDR3 here is CASSQDRSYNEQFF. CDR3 coding DNA: TGTGCCAGCAGCCAAGATCGAAGCTACAATGAGCAGTTCTTC.

The genes are TRBV10-2 and TRBJ1-5; D is unclear. The germline V and J ends were trimmed by 0 bases and 9 bases, with 12 bases remaining between them. This CDR3 has 14 amino acids. Germline V gives CDR1 WSHSY, CDR2 SAAADI. The CDR3 reads CASSESGGPRPQHF. DNA for the CDR3: TGCGCCAGCAGTGAGTCAGGCGGCCCCAGGCCCCAGCATTTT.

A few counts support this clone. V usage is TRBV7-2 and J usage is TRBJ1-1; maybe TRBD1 (6 bases). Trimming shortened V by 7 bases and J by 1 base, and 13 bases separated the two germline ends. The length of the CDR3 is 14 residues. Germline CDR1 and CDR2: SGHTA and FQGNSA. The DNA for the CDR3 is TGTGCCAGCAATTCCAGGGGCCGGAACACTGAAGCTTTCTTT. Translating gives CASNSRGRNTEAFF.

V and J are TRBV5-1 and TRBJ1-2, with D perhaps TRBD1 (6 bases). Per the germline V gene, CDR1 is SGHRS and CDR2 is YFSETQ. Trimming pared 4 bases from V and 4 bases from J, leaving 26 bases between. This CDR3 is built from 18 residues. CDR3 residues: CASSTVPITGTDGYGYTF. CDR3 nucleotides: TGCGCCAGCAGCACCGTCCCCATAACAGGGACCGACGGCTATGGCTACACCTTC.

V and J are TRBV15 and TRBJ2-7, with no clear D. The CDR3 extends over 15 amino acids. Per the germline V gene, CDR1 is LNHNV and CDR2 is YYDKDF (reference sequence). V gave up 1 base and J gave up 0 bases, with 10 bases separating them. CDR3 DNA sequence: TGTGCCACCAGCAGAGGGGATGCCTACTCCTACGAGCAGTACGTC. Its translation is CATSRGDAYSYEQYV.

The V gene is TRBV19, the J gene TRBJ1-5; D unclear. From germline, CDR1 is LNHDA and CDR2 SQIVND (reference sequence). Trimming left V 8 bases short and J 7 bases short, with 12 bases between. This CDR3 comprises 12 residues. In DNA, the CDR3 is TGTGCCAGTGGTCTTGGTTGGCAGCCCCAGCATTTT. This gives the protein CASGLGWQPQHF.

The rearrangement joins TRBV18 to TRBJ2-5; D is possibly TRBD1 (6 bases). Germline V gene lookup returns CDR1 KGHSH and CDR2 LQKENI. V was shortened by 0 bases and J by 9 bases, with 17 bases between the two germline ends. The CDR3 extends over 15 amino acids. The CDR3 loop reads CASSPPVGQTEAQYF. The CDR3 bases are TGTGCCAGCTCACCACCGGTTGGACAGACGGAGGCCCAGTACTTC.

This chain uses TRBV5-1 with TRBJ2-1; D may be TRBD1 (6 bases). The germline V and J ends were trimmed by 2 bases and 7 bases, with 7 bases remaining between them. This CDR3 has 12 amino acids. Germline CDR1 and CDR2: SGHRS and YFSETQ. CDR3 region: CASSFQGNEQFF. The CDR3 bases are TGCGCCAGCAGCTTTCAGGGGAATGAGCAGTTCTTC.

The chain is built from TRBV30 and TRBJ1-5; perhaps TRBD1 as D (6 bases). Germline-derived CDR1 and CDR2 are GTSNPN and SVGIG (reference sequence). The V gene lost 2 bases and the J gene lost 6 bases, with 14 bases spanning the gap. The CDR3 has 14 residues. CDR3 sequence (DNA): TGTGCCTGGAGTATAACAGGGATAGGTCAGCCCCAGCATTTT. Amino acids: CAWSITGIGQPQHF.

The chain has TRBV7-8 and TRBJ1-6; possible D gene TRBD1, 6 bases. Germline-derived CDR1 and CDR2 are SGHVS and FQNEAQ. The V end was cut by 5 bases, the J end by 7 bases, with 18 bases between. CDR3 length: 16 amino acids. CDR3 loop: CASSPQGRGGNSPLHF. The CDR3 DNA is TGTGCCAGCAGCCCACAGGGACGAGGGGGGAATTCACCCCTCCACTTT.

CDR3 in DNA: TGTGCCAGCAGCTTAGTGGCGAGCTCTGGGGCCAACGTCCTGACTTTC. Its protein is CASSLVASSGANVLTF. The chain carries TRBV5-5 and TRBJ2-6; D is ambiguous. V was cut by 2 bases and J by 0 bases, with 9 bases left in between. Germline CDR1 SGHKS, CDR2 YYEKEE (reference sequence). CDR3 length equals 16 residues.

This clone came up once. The J gene is TRBJ2-5, the V gene TRBV5-5; TRBD2 matches at 7 bases. The CDR3 extends over 13 amino acids. Germline loops: CDR1 SGHKS, CDR2 YYEKEE (reference sequence). V lost 6 bases, J lost 3 bases, and 5 bases stayed unmatched. Here the CDR3 DNA reads TGTGCCAGCACCCTGGGGGGGGAAGAGACCCAGTACTTC. Its protein product is CASTLGGEETQYF.

The V call is TRBV10-3, the J call TRBJ2-1, with D hard to call. Germline CDR1 is ENHRY and CDR2 is SYGVKD. This CDR3 is built from 13 residues. The V end was cut by 11 bases, the J end by 0 bases, with 11 bases between. In DNA, the CDR3 is TGTGCCGGGTCTCCAACCTCCTACAATGAGCAGTTCTTC. Encoded protein: CAGSPTSYNEQFF.

The chain recombines TRBV5-1 with TRBJ1-4, with 11 positions matching TRBD1. There are 14 residues in the CDR3. J lost 8 bases, V lost 5 bases, and 5 bases had no gene match. Germline CDR1 SGHRS, CDR2 YFSETQ. CDR3: CASSSGQGGEKLFF. CDR3 sequence (DNA): TGCGCCAGCAGTTCGGGACAGGGGGGCGAAAAACTGTTTTTT.

The V and J genes are TRBV5-1 and TRBJ2-7; D is perhaps TRBD2 (5 bases). The CDR3 spans 13 residues. CDR1 and CDR2 (germline): SGHRS, YFSETQ. The V end lost 0 bases, the J end lost 6 bases, and 10 bases lay between the germline ends. Written as DNA, the CDR3 is TGCGCCAGCAGCTTGGGGGCTAGCTCCGAGCAGTACGTC. Amino acids: CASSLGASSEQYV.

The CDR3 region is CASSRGGINEKLFF. In DNA form, the CDR3 reads TGCGCCAGCAGCCGAGGAGGAATTAATGAAAAACTGTTTTTT. The chain has TRBV4-1 and TRBJ1-4; D is ambiguous. With 4 bases removed from V and 4 bases from J, the gap between germline ends came to 10 bases. The length of the CDR3 is 14 residues. Germline V gene sequence: CDR1 MGHRA, CDR2 YSYEKL.

V usage is TRBV19 and J usage is TRBJ1-6; perhaps TRBD1 as D (5 bases). The CDR3 consists of 18 residues. The germline V and J ends were trimmed by 0 bases and 9 bases, with 21 bases remaining between them. Germline CDR1 LNHDA, CDR2 SQIVND (reference sequence). CDR3 sequence: CASSIDQVRAGNGSPLHF. CDR3 coding DNA: TGTGCCAGTAGTATAGATCAAGTGAGGGCAGGGAACGGTTCACCCCTCCACTTT.